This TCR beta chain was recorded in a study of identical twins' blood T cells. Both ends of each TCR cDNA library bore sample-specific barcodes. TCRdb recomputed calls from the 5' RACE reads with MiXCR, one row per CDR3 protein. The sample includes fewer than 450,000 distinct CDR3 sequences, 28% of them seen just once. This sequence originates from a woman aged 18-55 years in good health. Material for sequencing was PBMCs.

Written as DNA, the CDR3 is TGTGCCAGTAGTATACGCCCGGGGTCGAGCAATCAGCCCCAGCATTTT. Encoded protein: CASSIRPGSSNQPQHF. The V call is TRBV19, the J call TRBJ1-5; D is unresolved. In germline, CDR1 is LNHDA, CDR2 SQIVND (reference sequence). V lost 2 bases, J lost 1 base, and 12 bases lay in between. The CDR3 totals 16 residues.